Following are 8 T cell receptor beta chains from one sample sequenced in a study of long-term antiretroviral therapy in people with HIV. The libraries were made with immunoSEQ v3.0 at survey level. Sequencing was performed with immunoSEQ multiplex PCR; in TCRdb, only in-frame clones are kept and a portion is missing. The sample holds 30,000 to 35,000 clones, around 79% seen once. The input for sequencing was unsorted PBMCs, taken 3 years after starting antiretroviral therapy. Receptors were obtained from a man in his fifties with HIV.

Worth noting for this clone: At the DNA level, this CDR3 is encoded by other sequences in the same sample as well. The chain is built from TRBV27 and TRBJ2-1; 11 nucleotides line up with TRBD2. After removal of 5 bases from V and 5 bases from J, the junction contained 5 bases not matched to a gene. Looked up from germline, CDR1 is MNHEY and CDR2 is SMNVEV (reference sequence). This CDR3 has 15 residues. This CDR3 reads CASSPLAGGHNEQFF. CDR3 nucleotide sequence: TGTGCCAGCAGTCCGCTAGCGGGAGGCCACAATGAGCAGTTCTTC.

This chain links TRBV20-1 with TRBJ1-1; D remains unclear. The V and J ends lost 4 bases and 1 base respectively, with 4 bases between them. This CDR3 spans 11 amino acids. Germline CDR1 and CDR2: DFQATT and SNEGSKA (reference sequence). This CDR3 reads CSAKGNTEAFF. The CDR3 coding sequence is TGCAGTGCTAAGGGGAACACTGAAGCTTTCTTT.

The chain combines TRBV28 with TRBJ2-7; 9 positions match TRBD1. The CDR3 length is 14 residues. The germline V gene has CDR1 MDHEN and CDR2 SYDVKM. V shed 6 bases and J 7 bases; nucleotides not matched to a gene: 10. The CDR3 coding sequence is TGTGCCAGCAGCTTCCGGGACAGGGAGGGGGAGCAGTACTTC. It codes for CASSFRDREGEQYF.

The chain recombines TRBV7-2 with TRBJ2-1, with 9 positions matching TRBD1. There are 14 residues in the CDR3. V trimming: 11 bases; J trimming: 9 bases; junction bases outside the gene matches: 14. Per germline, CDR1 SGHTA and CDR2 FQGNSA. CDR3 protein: CAQSRTGDDGEQFF. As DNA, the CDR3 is TGTGCCCAAAGCAGGACAGGGGACGATGGTGAGCAGTTCTTC.

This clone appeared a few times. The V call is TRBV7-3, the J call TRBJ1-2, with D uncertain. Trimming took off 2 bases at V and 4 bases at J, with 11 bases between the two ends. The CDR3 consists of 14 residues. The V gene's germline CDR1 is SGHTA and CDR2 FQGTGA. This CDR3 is CASSLSPGAYGYTF. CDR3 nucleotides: TGTGCCAGCAGCTTATCACCAGGAGCCTATGGCTACACCTTC.

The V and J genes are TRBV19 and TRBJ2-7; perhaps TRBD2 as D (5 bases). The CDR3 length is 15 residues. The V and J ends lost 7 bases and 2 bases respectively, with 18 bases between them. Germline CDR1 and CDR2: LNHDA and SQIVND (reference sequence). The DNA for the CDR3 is TGTGCCAGTACGGGAACCAACTTCGTCCCCTACGAGCAGTACTTC. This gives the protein CASTGTNFVPYEQYF.

The CDR3 here is CASSSRGGYNEQFF. In DNA, the CDR3 is TGTGCCAGCAGCTCGAGAGGGGGCTACAATGAGCAGTTCTTC. The rearrangement uses TRBV11-2 and TRBJ2-1; possible D gene TRBD1, 6 bases. The germline V and J ends were trimmed by 4 bases and 3 bases, with 10 bases remaining between them. CDR1 is SGHAT and CDR2 is FQNNGV in the germline V gene. The CDR3 length is 14 residues.

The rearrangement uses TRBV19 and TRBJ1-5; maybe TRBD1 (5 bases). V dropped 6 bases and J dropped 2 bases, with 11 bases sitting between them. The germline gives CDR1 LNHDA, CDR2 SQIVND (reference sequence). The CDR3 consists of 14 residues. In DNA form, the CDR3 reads TGTGCCAGTAGGGGGGAAATAGGCAATCAGCCCCAGCATTTT. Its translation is CASRGEIGNQPQHF.